Following are 3 T cell receptor beta chains from one sample sequenced in a study of brain metastases from non-small cell lung cancer. Produced via immunoSEQ multiplex PCR; TCRdb's table is partial and in-frame only. The repertoire has roughly 3,700 clones, roughly 90% of them found once; the top ten carry roughly 3.2%. The sequenced sample consisted of primary lung tumor tissue. Receptors were obtained from a donor at least 40 years old with non-small cell lung cancer.

The chain combines TRBV27 with TRBJ2-6; a weak D match, TRBD2 (5 bases). The CDR3 extends over 13 amino acids. Trimming took 6 bases from V and 9 from J, leaving 12 bases between them. Germline assignment: CDR1 MNHEY and CDR2 SMNVEV (reference sequence). The CDR3: CASSLTRDNVLTF. The CDR3 nucleotides read TGTGCCAGCAGCTTAACCCGGGACAACGTCCTGACTTTC.

The chain employs TRBV7-3 and TRBJ2-7, with TRBD1 matching 11 bases. V shed 5 bases, J shed 6 bases, and the junction held 3 bases outside the gene matches. Germline V gives CDR1 SGHTA, CDR2 FQGTGA. The length of the CDR3 is 13 residues. As DNA, the CDR3 is TGTGCCAGCAGCCGGACAGGGGGCTCCGAGCAGTACTTC. Translation: CASSRTGGSEQYF.

This clone is large (0.1 to 1%) within its sample. Other nucleotide sequences from this sample produce the same CDR3. This chain connects TRBV5-1 to TRBJ2-7, with D perhaps matching TRBD1 (6 bases). Germline V gene sequence: CDR1 SGHRS, CDR2 YFSETQ. V was shortened by 3 bases and J by 3 bases, with 19 bases between the two germline ends. The CDR3 extends over 16 amino acids. CDR3 coding DNA: TGCGCCAGCAGCTACGACTCGCAGGGGCTAGGCTACGAGCAGTACTTC. It specifies CASSYDSQGLGYEQYF.